Listed below are T cell receptor beta chains from one sample, sequenced in a study of shared clonotypes between healthy human individuals. TCRdb's table, derived via immunoSEQ multiplex PCR, lists solely in-frame clones and lacks some. In the table there are roughly 2,300,000 clones, 85% to 95% of which are singletons. The sequencing sample was made of naive CD4+ T cells from PBMCs. These receptor sequences come from a young man in good health. Some clones in this sample may be carry-over from other donors' samples. Both conserved end residues are part of each CDR3. Fields, in order: J gene, D gene, V gene, clone size, CDR3 protein, CDR3 DNA. The D gene is left open where the match is weak. Where a row states a size, it is once, few, many or the class of an expanded clone; other rows omit it.

TRBJ2-5,-,TRBV7-9,-,CASSLGDSQETQYF,TGTGCCAGCAGCTTAGGAGACAGCCAAGAGACCCAGTACTTC
TRBJ2-4,-,TRBV10-2,-,CASIPRQGDSHEAKNIQYF,TGCGCCAGCATTCCACGTCAAGGGGACTCCCACGAGGCCAAAAACATTCAGTACTTC
TRBJ1-1,-,TRBV2,few,CASSVRASGESEAFF,TGTGCCAGCAGTGTTAGAGCCTCTGGTGAGTCTGAAGCTTTCTTT
TRBJ2-1,-,TRBV18,-,CASSQGDISYNEQFF,TGTGCCAGCTCACAGGGGGACATATCCTACAATGAGCAGTTCTTC
TRBJ2-7,-,TRBV30,-,CAWMTRYEQYF,TGTGCCTGGATGACACGCTACGAGCAGTACTTC
TRBJ1-6,-,TRBV7-9,-,CASSLGAGGDSPLHF,TGTGCCAGCAGCTTAGGGGCAGGAGGTGATTCACCCCTCCACTTT
TRBJ2-7,TRBD1,TRBV13,-,CASSPDRALHEQYF,TGTGCCAGCAGCCCTGACAGGGCATTGCACGAGCAGTACTTC
TRBJ2-2,-,TRBV7-3,-,CASSSSGEDTGELFF,TGTGCCAGCAGCTCCAGCGGAGAAGATACCGGGGAGCTGTTTTTT
TRBJ1-5,-,TRBV6-5,-,CASSPGRPYRRPQHF,TGTGCCAGCAGTCCCGGGAGGCCCTACCGGAGGCCCCAGCATTTT
TRBJ1-5,-,TRBV18,-,CASSSGEDQPQHF,TGTGCCAGCTCATCCGGGGAAGATCAGCCCCAGCATTTT
TRBJ1-1,TRBD1,TRBV19,-,CASRQGYTEAFF,TGTGCCAGTAGACAGGGGTACACTGAAGCTTTCTTT
TRBJ1-1,-,TRBV20-1,-,CSARKRTEAFF,TGCAGTGCTAGGAAGCGCACTGAAGCTTTCTTT
TRBJ1-2,-,TRBV12-5,-,CASGYGGGDGYTF,TGTGCTAGTGGTTACGGGGGAGGGGATGGCTACACCTTC
TRBJ1-2,-,TRBV7-2,-,CASSPQGLDGYTF,TGTGCCAGCAGCCCACAGGGCCTCGATGGCTACACCTTC
TRBJ2-2,-,TRBV5-4,once,CASSLGANYNTGELFF,TGTGCCAGCAGCTTGGGGGCAAATTACAACACCGGGGAGCTGTTTTTT
TRBJ2-2,TRBD1,TRBV7-8,-,CASSTQRLPGTGSPNTGELFF,TGTGCCAGCAGCACGCAAAGACTCCCGGGGACAGGGTCCCCCAACACCGGGGAGCTGTTTTTT
TRBJ2-3,TRBD2,TRBV23-1,-,CASSVGLAGDDTQYF,TGCGCCAGCAGCGTCGGACTAGCGGGAGACGATACGCAGTATTTT
TRBJ2-5,TRBD2,TRBV5-1,-,CASSREAGETQYF,TGCGCCAGCAGCCGGGAGGCGGGAGAGACCCAGTACTTC
TRBJ2-7,-,TRBV19,-,CASRDGDYEQYF,TGTGCCAGTAGAGACGGAGACTACGAGCAGTACTTC
TRBJ1-4,TRBD1,TRBV6-5,-,CASSRQGTNEKLFF,TGTGCCAGCAGCAGACAGGGGACTAATGAAAAACTGTTTTTT
TRBJ2-1,-,TRBV6-6,-,CASSVYNEQFF,TGTGCCAGCTCAGTCTACAATGAGCAGTTCTTC
TRBJ1-2,TRBD1,TRBV18,-,CASSPPQTGASYGYTF,TGTGCCAGCTCACCACCGCAGACAGGGGCCTCCTATGGCTACACCTTC
TRBJ2-7,TRBD1,TRBV29-1,-,CSVANRGYEQYF,TGCAGCGTTGCTAACAGGGGTTACGAGCAGTACTTC